These 17 T cell receptor beta chains came from one sample sequenced in a study of tumor-infiltrating lymphocytes in localized non-small cell lung cancer. Method: immunoSEQ multiplex PCR; TCRdb's copy keeps in-frame clones and lacks some. The table has tens of thousands of clones, roughly 66% seen once. The sample consisted of lung tumor tissue. These receptors all come from a human donor with non-small cell lung cancer.

The CDR3 region is CASSENGGLGYGYTF. DNA for the CDR3: TGTGCCAGCAGTGAAAACGGGGGGCTCGGTTATGGCTACACCTTC. J is TRBJ1-2 and V is TRBV2; possibly TRBD1 for D (6 bases). This CDR3 is built from 15 residues. V was clipped by 2 bases and J by 5 bases, with 15 bases between them. CDR1 is SNHLY, CDR2 FYNNEI, per germline. Full variable domain (remainder filled in from reference TRBV2 and TRBJ1-2): EPEVTQTPSHQVTQMGQEVILRCVPISNHLYFYWYRQILGQKVEFLVSFYNNEISEKSEIFDDQFSVERPDGSNFTLKIRSTKLEDSAMYFCASSENGGLGYGYTFGSGTRLTVV.

This clone was seen only a few times. The chain joins TRBV4-3 to TRBJ1-4; 7 nucleotides align to TRBD1. V dropped 0 bases and J dropped 8; count of bases not matched to a gene: 6. Germline V gene sequence: CDR1 LGHNA, CDR2 YSLEER. This CDR3 comprises 15 residues. Here the CDR3 reads CASSQDLQGSEKLFF. DNA of the CDR3: TGCGCCAGCAGCCAAGATTTACAGGGGAGCGAAAAACTGTTTTTT.

The chain carries TRBV10-2 and TRBJ2-7, with 10 nucleotides matching TRBD1. The CDR3 contains 15 residues. After removal of 8 bases from V and 5 bases from J, the junction contained 12 bases not matched to a gene. Germline V gives CDR1 WSHSY, CDR2 SAAADI. The CDR3: CASGLIGDRGHEQYF. The CDR3, as DNA: TGCGCCAGCGGGTTGATTGGGGACAGGGGCCACGAGCAGTACTTC.

This clone was seen only once. The chain links TRBV5-5 to TRBJ1-6; D remains ambiguous. The V end was cut by 0 bases, the J end by 0 bases, with 10 bases between. Germline CDR1 reads SGHKS; CDR2 reads YYEKEE (reference sequence). The CDR3 is 17 amino acids. CDR3: CASSLDAQSSYNSPLHF. In nucleotides, the CDR3 is TGTGCCAGCAGCTTGGACGCCCAGAGCTCCTATAATTCACCCCTCCACTTT.

The gene calls are TRBV9 and TRBJ1-2; TRBD1 aligns across 8 bases. Germline V gene sequence: CDR1 SGDLS, CDR2 YYNGEE. With V trimmed by 7 bases and J by 7 bases, 6 bases remained unmatched. This CDR3 has 12 residues. The CDR3 DNA reads as TGTGCCAGCGGAGACAGGGGAGGTGGCTACACCTTC. Protein sequence: CASGDRGGGYTF. The variable domain in full, with the rest retrieved from reference TRBV9 and TRBJ1-2, is DSGVTQTPKHLITATGQRVTLRCSPRSGDLSVYWYQQSLDQGLQFLIQYYNGEERAKGNILERFSAQQFPDLHSELNLSSLELGDSALYFCASGDRGGGYTFGSGTRLTVV.

This clone was seen just once. The rearrangement uses TRBV5-4 and TRBJ2-3; 11 bases map to TRBD2. Looked up from germline, CDR1 is SGHNT and CDR2 is YYREEE (reference sequence). This CDR3 has 16 residues. V gave up 6 bases and J gave up 2 bases; unmatched junction bases: 8. CDR3 residues: CASKSGTSGFTDTQYF. DNA of the CDR3: TGTGCCAGCAAGTCGGGGACTAGCGGATTCACAGATACGCAGTATTTT. The variable domain in full, completed from reference TRBV5-4 and TRBJ2-3, reads ETGVTQSPTHLIKTRGQQVTLRCSSQSGHNTVSWYQQALGQGPQFIFQYYREEENGRGNFPPRFSGLQFPNYSSELNVNALELDDSALYLCASKSGTSGFTDTQYFGPGTRLTVL.

Concerning this clone itself: Its ends do not fully match the called genes, so a read error is possible. The chain carries TRBV18 and TRBJ2-5; tentative D call: TRBD1 (5 bases). This CDR3 spans 14 amino acids. Germline V gives CDR1 KGHSH, CDR2 LQKENI. As DNA, the CDR3 is TGTGCCAGCTCACGTTCAGACAGAGGAGAGGCCCAGTACTTC. It encodes CASSRSDRGEAQYF.

In its sample, this clone was seen once. V is TRBV5-5 and J is TRBJ2-1, with 8 positions matching TRBD2. V shed 0 bases and J 1 base; nucleotides not matched to a gene: 0. The CDR3 loop spans 15 amino acids. CDR1 and CDR2 from the germline V gene are SGHKS and YYEKEE (reference sequence). CDR3 in amino acids: CASSLVAGSYNEQFF. The DNA of the CDR3 is TGTGCCAGCAGCTTGGTAGCGGGATCCTACAATGAGCAGTTCTTC.

This rearrangement joins TRBV4-1 to TRBJ2-3; 7 nucleotides match TRBD1. This CDR3 comprises 15 residues. V shed 3 bases and J 1 base; nucleotides not matched to a gene: 4. Germline V gene data show CDR1 as MGHRA and CDR2 as YSYEKL. The CDR3 region is CASSHDRVRTDTQYF. In DNA form, the CDR3 reads TGCGCCAGCAGCCACGACAGGGTTCGCACAGATACGCAGTATTTT.

The chain has TRBV29-1 and TRBJ1-1; D perhaps matches TRBD1 (5 bases). Germline lookup yields CDR1 SQVTM and CDR2 ANQGSEA. The CDR3 has 12 amino acids. Between the trimmed V and J ends, which lost 7 bases and 2 bases, there was a span of 11 bases. The CDR3 DNA reads as TGCAGCGCGAGGACACGAAACACTGAAGCTTTCTTT. The encoded protein is CSARTRNTEAFF.

The CDR3 sequence: CASEGLSYEQYF. In DNA form, the CDR3 reads TGTGCCTCCGAGGGCCTTTCCTACGAGCAGTACTTC. This chain joins TRBV25-1 and TRBJ2-7; TRBD2 might be the D (5 bases). Trimming took 11 bases from V and 1 from J, leaving 12 bases between them. This CDR3 contains 12 residues. The V gene's germline CDR1 is MGHDK and CDR2 SYGVNS.

This clone was seen more than once but under ten times. The rearrangement links TRBV30 to TRBJ1-1, with D tentatively TRBD1 (6 bases). CDR1 and CDR2 (germline): GTSNPN, SVGIG (reference sequence). The length of the CDR3 is 12 residues. The ends were cut back, 8 bases at V and 5 bases at J, with 15 bases in the middle. The DNA of the CDR3 is TGTGCCAGCTCAGGGGTAGAGACTGAAGCTTTCTTT. Its protein is CASSGVETEAFF.

This rearrangement joins TRBV4-3 to TRBJ1-3, with TRBD1 matching over 8 bases. This CDR3 comprises 18 residues. Trimming cost V 0 bases and J 4 bases; bases outside gene matches: 11. The V gene's germline CDR1 is LGHNA and CDR2 YSLEER. CDR3 DNA: TGCGCCAGCAGCCAAGACAGGATCAGGGGGCTTTCGGGAAACACCATATATTTT. Its translation: CASSQDRIRGLSGNTIYF.

This chain links TRBV7-2 with TRBJ2-5; 7 positions agree with TRBD2. The CDR3 sequence is 14 residues long. Germline CDR1 reads SGHTA; CDR2 reads FQGNSA. With V trimmed by 6 bases and J by 5 bases, 9 bases remained unmatched. In nucleotides, the CDR3 is TGTGCCAGCAGTCTAGGACTAGATTCTGAGACCCAGTACTTC. It is translated as CASSLGLDSETQYF. The full variable domain, in which reference TRBV7-2 and TRBJ2-5 provide the parts outside the CDR3, is GAGVSQSPSNKVTEKGKDVELRCDPISGHTALYWYRQSLGQGLEFLIYFQGNSAPDKSGLPSDRFSAERTGGSVSTLTIQRTQQEDSAVYLCASSLGLDSETQYFGPGTRLLVL.

This chain uses TRBV10-2 with TRBJ1-2, with D possibly TRBD1 on 5 matching bases. Germline lookup yields CDR1 WSHSY and CDR2 SAAADI. The CDR3 is made up of 12 amino acids. V was cut by 1 base and J by 8 bases, with 8 bases left in between. The CDR3 here is CASSELQGGYTF. CDR3 bases: TGCGCCAGCAGTGAGTTGCAGGGAGGCTACACCTTC.

The V call is TRBV7-2, the J call TRBJ2-1; 9 bases align to TRBD1. This CDR3 has 16 residues. Germline-derived CDR1 and CDR2 are SGHTA and FQGNSA. V shed 1 base and J 4 bases; nucleotides not matched to a gene: 5. Here the CDR3 reads CASSLDGTGRYNEQFF. CDR3 nucleotides: TGTGCCAGCAGCTTAGATGGGACAGGGCGGTACAATGAGCAGTTCTTC.

V and J are TRBV4-3 and TRBJ1-5; D is uncertain. Germline lookup yields CDR1 LGHNA and CDR2 YSLEER. The V gene lost 4 bases and the J gene lost 6 bases, with 13 bases spanning the gap. This CDR3 is built from 14 residues. The CDR3 nucleotides read TGCGCCAGCAGCCTAAGTAAGGACGGTCAGCCCCAGCATTTT. Its protein product is CASSLSKDGQPQHF.